This TCR beta chain was sequenced during a study of shared clonotypes between healthy human individuals. As for the study in general: Donor composition was two women and a few men, aged 18 to 49. Study conclusions and caveats: What limited the represented genetic and exposure-history diversity was the small number of donors.

When replicate PCRs were run on unsorted PBMC, they used around 0.3 ug DNA, 30,000 to 35,000 T cell genomes. Sequenced by immunoSEQ multiplex PCR; TCRdb stores in-frame clones only, minus some. The data show fewer than 600,000 clones, less than 85% seen once. This CDR3 has 13 amino acids. The germline gives CDR1 MNHNS, CDR2 SASEGT. V was cut by 2 bases and J by 6 bases, with 10 bases left in between. As to this clone: The target antigen is unknown.

Donors were healthy HIV-negative adults without recently reported acute infections or vaccinations. The sample taken for sequencing was PBMCs. The rearrangement joins TRBV6-1 to TRBJ2-5, with D hard to call. The sequence was obtained from a woman aged 40 to 50 in good health. Some clones in this sample may be carry-over from other donors' samples. The CDR3 sequence: CASSEQPKKTQYF. The DNA for the CDR3 is TGTGCCAGCAGTGAACAGCCTAAAAAGACCCAGTACTTC.